This T cell receptor (beta chain) originates from a study of blood T cell repertoires in COVID-19. Study-wide background: Sites in the United States, Italy and Spain provided acute and convalescent COVID-19 samples. Nucleic acid was either cDNA or gDNA, and it came from T cells, B-cell-depleted T cells, or PBMCs.

The authors' processing: Estimation of nucleated cell counts relied on the amplification of reference gene primers. Measured with immunoSEQ multiplex PCR; TCRdb has only the in-frame clones, and not every one. V, J and clone size reflect that table, while D and trimming were determined from the DNA. Found here are around 300,000 clones, around 87% of them singletons; the top ten hold 2% to 2.5%. From germline, CDR1 is SQVTM and CDR2 ANQGSEA. The ends were cut back, 7 bases at V and 5 bases at J, with 17 bases in the middle. The CDR3 spans 13 residues. This chain uses TRBV29-1 with TRBJ2-5, with D possibly being TRBD2 (5 bases). Specimen: peripheral blood. This receptor was obtained from a young woman who had recovered from COVID-19. CDR3 coding DNA: TGCAGCGCCCTTCCGGGGTTGGAGGAGACCCAGTACTTC. It translates to CSALPGLEETQYF.